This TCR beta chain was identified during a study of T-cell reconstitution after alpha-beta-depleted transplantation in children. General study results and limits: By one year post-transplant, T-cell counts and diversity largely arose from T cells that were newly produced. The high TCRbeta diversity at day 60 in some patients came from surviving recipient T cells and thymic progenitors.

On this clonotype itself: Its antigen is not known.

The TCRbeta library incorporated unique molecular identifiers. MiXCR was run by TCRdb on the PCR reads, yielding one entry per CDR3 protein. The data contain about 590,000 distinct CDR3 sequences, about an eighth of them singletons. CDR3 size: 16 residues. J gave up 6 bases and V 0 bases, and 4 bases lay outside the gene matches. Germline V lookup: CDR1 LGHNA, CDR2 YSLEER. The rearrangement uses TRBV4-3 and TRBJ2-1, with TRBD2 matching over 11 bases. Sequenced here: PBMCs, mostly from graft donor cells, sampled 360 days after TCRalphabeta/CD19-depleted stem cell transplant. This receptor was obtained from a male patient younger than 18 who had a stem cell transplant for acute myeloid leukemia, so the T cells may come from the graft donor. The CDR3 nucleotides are TGCGCCAGCAGCCAAGAGCCTAGCGGGAGGATCAATGAGCAGTTCTTC. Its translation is CASSQEPSGRINEQFF.